The T cell receptor (beta chain) described here comes from a study of CD8 T cells in ankylosing spondylitis. Broader study findings: It was reported that disease-linked clones were significantly enriched in matched ankylosing spondylitis synovial fluid. Characteristic of ankylosing spondylitis blood, it appeared, was a TCR beta motif comprising fewer than 10 highly homologous variants.

Making the TCR beta libraries involved quantitative 5'-RACE with molecular barcodes. From the 5' RACE reads, TCRdb called clonotypes with MiXCR, one entry per CDR3 protein. The data show under 200,000 distinct CDR3 sequences, over 10% seen once. This clonotype was counted many times. Its antigen is undetermined. Germline assignment: CDR1 SEHNR and CDR2 FQNEAQ (reference sequence). The CDR3 extends over 16 amino acids. Trimming cost V 1 base and J 9 bases, with 19 bases left between them. The TCR originated in a female donor with ankylosing spondylitis or in good health (not recorded which). This sequence joins TRBV7-9 and TRBJ2-4; D tentatively fits TRBD1 or TRBD2 (6 bases each). Sequenced sample: blood, either unsorted or a sorted T cell fraction (not recorded which). The CDR3 loop reads CASSLGSTGGSGIQYF. For the CDR3, the DNA is TGTGCCAGCAGCTTAGGTTCGACAGGAGGGTCGGGCATTCAGTACTTC.